This is a list of T cell receptor beta chains from one sample in a study of a mutant IDH1 vaccine in newly diagnosed glioma. These receptors lack a known antigen. TCRdb's table, derived via immunoSEQ multiplex PCR, lists solely in-frame clones and lacks some. The sample lists 49,000 or so clones; over 75% were seen once. The sample in question was PBMCs, obtained from a glioma patient whose treatment included an IDH1 peptide vaccine. Receptor source: a woman aged 40 to 50 with glioma. CDR3s include the opening cysteine and the closing phenylalanine or tryptophan. A D gene is named only where the DNA matches it firmly. Where a row states a size, it is once, few, many or the class of an expanded clone; other rows omit it.

size	D	V	J	CDR3	DNA
NA	TRBD1	TRBV6-5	TRBJ2-7	CASTNPTGTSYEQYF	TGTGCCAGCACCAACCCGACAGGGACCAGCTACGAGCAGTACTTC
NA	TRBD1	TRBV11-2	TRBJ1-5	CASSSQTQGGNQPQHF	TGTGCCAGCAGCAGTCAGACCCAGGGGGGCAATCAGCCCCAGCATTTT
NA	NA	TRBV7-2	TRBJ1-1	CASSLVGLSEAFF	TGTGCCAGCAGCTTAGTGGGGCTCAGTGAAGCTTTCTTT
once	TRBD2	TRBV6-1	TRBJ2-3	CASSRTSGGTDTQYF	TGTGCCAGCAGTCGTACTAGCGGGGGCACAGATACGCAGTATTTT
NA	NA	TRBV7-2	TRBJ1-4	CASSLVGASEKLFF	TGTGCCAGCAGCTTAGTGGGGGCCAGTGAAAAACTGTTTTTT
NA	NA	TRBV30	TRBJ2-7	CAWRARTIYEQYF	TGTGCCTGGAGAGCCAGGACCATCTACGAGCAGTACTTC
NA	NA	TRBV6-6	TRBJ2-6	CASNPRSGANVLTF	TGTGCCAGCAACCCTCGCTCTGGGGCCAACGTCCTGACTTTC
NA	TRBD1	TRBV5-1	TRBJ1-2	CASSLETGQGIGYYGYTF	TGCGCCAGCAGCTTGGAGACGGGACAGGGAATCGGATACTATGGCTACACCTTC
NA	NA	TRBV19	TRBJ1-2	CASLIRLGTLYGYTF	TGTGCCAGCTTGATAAGGCTCGGGACACTATATGGCTACACCTTC
NA	NA	TRBV30	TRBJ2-1	CAGEEGGRIRQFF	TGTGCCGGGGAGGAGGGGGGGCGAATACGGCAGTTCTTC
NA	NA	TRBV2	TRBJ1-3	CASSDRQARNTIYF	TGTGCCAGCAGTGACCGGCAGGCCCGAAACACCATATATTTT
NA	NA	TRBV25-1	TRBJ1-1	CASSDWGGIGTEAFF	TGTGCCAGCAGTGATTGGGGGGGGATCGGCACTGAAGCTTTCTTT
NA	TRBD1	TRBV30	TRBJ1-5	CAWSVGQGAQPQHF	TGTGCCTGGAGTGTCGGACAGGGGGCTCAGCCCCAGCATTTT
NA	NA	TRBV19	TRBJ1-5	CASSRGGASNQPQHF	TGTGCCAGTAGTAGGGGGGGGGCAAGCAATCAGCCCCAGCATTTT
NA	NA	TRBV4-3	TRBJ1-1	CASSLSGNTEAFF	TGCGCCAGCAGCCTTTCTGGGAACACTGAAGCTTTCTTT
NA	NA	TRBV1	TRBJ2-3	CTSSPRLAGWPDTQYF	TGCACCAGCAGCCCGCGACTAGCGGGGTGGCCAGATACGCAGTATTTT
once	NA	TRBV29-1	TRBJ1-2	CSVELRGGLNYGYTF	TGCAGCGTTGAATTACGGGGGGGGCTTAACTATGGCTACACCTTC
NA	NA	TRBV6-1	TRBJ2-3	CASSEDASTQYF	TGTGCCAGCAGTGAAGATGCAAGCACGCAGTATTTT
NA	TRBD1	TRBV9	TRBJ1-4	CASSVGQGRPTNEKLFF	TGTGCCAGCAGCGTAGGACAGGGGCGGCCAACTAATGAAAAACTGTTTTTT
NA	NA	TRBV5-6	TRBJ1-1	CASSLFGGSGGPNTEAFF	TGTGCCAGCAGCTTGTTCGGCGGTTCTGGAGGGCCTAACACTGAAGCTTTCTTT
NA	NA	TRBV7-3	TRBJ2-3	CASSSHTDTQYF	TGTGCCAGCAGCTCACACACAGATACGCAGTATTTT
few	NA	TRBV15	TRBJ1-2	CATSLDNYGYTF	TGTGCCACCAGCTTGGATAACTATGGCTACACCTTC
NA	TRBD1	TRBV6-5	TRBJ1-2	CASNGQDNYGYTF	TGTGCCAGCAACGGACAGGATAACTATGGCTACACCTTC